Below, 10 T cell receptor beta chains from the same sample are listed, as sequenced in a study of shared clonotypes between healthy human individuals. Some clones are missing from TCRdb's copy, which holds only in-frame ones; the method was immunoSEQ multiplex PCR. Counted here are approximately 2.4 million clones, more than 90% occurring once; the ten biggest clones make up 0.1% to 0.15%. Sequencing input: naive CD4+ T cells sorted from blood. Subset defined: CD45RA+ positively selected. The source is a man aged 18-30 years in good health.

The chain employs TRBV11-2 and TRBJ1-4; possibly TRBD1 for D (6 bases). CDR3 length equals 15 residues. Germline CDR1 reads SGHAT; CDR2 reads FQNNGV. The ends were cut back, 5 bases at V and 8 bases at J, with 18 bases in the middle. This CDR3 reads CASSRGTAQGEKLFF. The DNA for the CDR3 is TGTGCCAGCAGCAGAGGGACTGCCCAGGGGGAAAAACTGTTTTTT. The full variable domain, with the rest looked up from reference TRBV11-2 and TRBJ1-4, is EAGVAQSPRYKIIEKRQSVAFWCNPISGHATLYWYQQILGQGPKLLIQFQNNGVVDDSQLPKDRFSAERLKGVDSTLKIQPAKLEDSAVYLCASSRGTAQGEKLFFGSGTQLSVL.

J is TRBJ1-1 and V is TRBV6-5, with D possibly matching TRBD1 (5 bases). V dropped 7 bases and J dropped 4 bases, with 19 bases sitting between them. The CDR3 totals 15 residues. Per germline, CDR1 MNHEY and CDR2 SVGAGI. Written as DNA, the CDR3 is TGTGCCAGCACCTCGTTAGGGGAGGATAGCACTGAAGCTTTCTTT. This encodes CASTSLGEDSTEAFF.

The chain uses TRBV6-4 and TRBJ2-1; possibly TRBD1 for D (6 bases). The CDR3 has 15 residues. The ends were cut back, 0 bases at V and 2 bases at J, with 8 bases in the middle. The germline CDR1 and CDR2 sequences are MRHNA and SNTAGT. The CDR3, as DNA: TGTGCCAGCAGTGACTCACAGGGTACCTACAATGAGCAGTTCTTC. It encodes CASSDSQGTYNEQFF.

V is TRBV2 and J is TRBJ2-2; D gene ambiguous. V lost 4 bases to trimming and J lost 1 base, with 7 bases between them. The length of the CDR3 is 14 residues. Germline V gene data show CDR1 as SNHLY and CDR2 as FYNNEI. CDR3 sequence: CASSVVKNTGELFF. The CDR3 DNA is TGTGCCAGCAGTGTAGTCAAGAACACCGGGGAGCTGTTTTTT.

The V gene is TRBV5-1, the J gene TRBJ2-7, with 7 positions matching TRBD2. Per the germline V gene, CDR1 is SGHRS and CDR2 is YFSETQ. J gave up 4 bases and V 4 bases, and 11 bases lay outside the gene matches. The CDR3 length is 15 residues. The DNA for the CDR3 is TGCGCCAGCAGCAGGGAAGCGGGGAAATCATACGAGCAGTACTTC. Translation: CASSREAGKSYEQYF. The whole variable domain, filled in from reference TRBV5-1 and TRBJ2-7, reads KAGVTQTPRYLIKTRGQQVTLSCSPISGHRSVSWYQQTPGQGLQFLFEYFSETQRNKGNFPGRFSGRQFSNSRSEMNVSTLELGDSALYLCASSREAGKSYEQYFGPGTRLTVT.

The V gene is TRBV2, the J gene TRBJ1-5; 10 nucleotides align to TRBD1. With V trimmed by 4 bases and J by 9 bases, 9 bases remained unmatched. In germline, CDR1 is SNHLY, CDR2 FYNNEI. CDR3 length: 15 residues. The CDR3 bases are TGTGCCAGCAGTGGGCTGGGACAGGGGATAGGGCCCCAGCATTTT. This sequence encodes CASSGLGQGIGPQHF.

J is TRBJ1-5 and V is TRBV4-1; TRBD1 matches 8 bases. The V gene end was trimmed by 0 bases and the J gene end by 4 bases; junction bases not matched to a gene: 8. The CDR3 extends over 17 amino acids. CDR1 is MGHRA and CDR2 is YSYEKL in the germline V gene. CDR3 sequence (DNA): TGCGCCAGCAGCCAAGAGTTGTCCGGACAGGGAAATCAGCCCCAGCATTTT. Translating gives CASSQELSGQGNQPQHF.

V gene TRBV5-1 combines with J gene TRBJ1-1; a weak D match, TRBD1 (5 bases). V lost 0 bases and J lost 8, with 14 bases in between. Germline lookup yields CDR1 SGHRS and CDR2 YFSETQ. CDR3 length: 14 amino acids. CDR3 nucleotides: TGCGCCAGCAGCTTGGAGGGACGGAAGAGCGAAGCTTTCTTT. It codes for CASSLEGRKSEAFF.

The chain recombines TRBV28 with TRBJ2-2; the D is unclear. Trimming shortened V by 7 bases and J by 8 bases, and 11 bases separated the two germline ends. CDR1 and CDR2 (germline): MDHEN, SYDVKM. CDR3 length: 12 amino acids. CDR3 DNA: TGTGCCAGCACCCTCAGGTTGGGGGAGCTGTTTTTT. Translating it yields CASTLRLGELFF. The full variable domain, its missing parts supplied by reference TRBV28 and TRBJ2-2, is DVKVTQSSRYLVKRTGEKVFLECVQDMDHENMFWYRQDPGLGLRLIYFSYDVKMKEKGDIPEGYSVSREKKERFSLILESASTNQTSMYLCASTLRLGELFFGEGSRLTVL.

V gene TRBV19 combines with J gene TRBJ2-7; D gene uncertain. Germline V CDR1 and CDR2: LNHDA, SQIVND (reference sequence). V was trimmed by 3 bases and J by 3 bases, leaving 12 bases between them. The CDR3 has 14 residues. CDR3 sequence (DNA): TGTGCCAGTAGTATCGGCGACGTGGGCTACGAGCAGTACTTC. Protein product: CASSIGDVGYEQYF.